A single TCR beta chain is shown here with its context. Antigen specificity is unknown. About 500 ng RNA was reverse transcribed with alpha and beta constant-region primers. Each of the alpha and beta chains got its own library through chain-specific third strand synthesis with indices. MiXCR was run by TCRdb on the 5' RACE reads, yielding one entry per CDR3 protein. The sample includes about 4,200 distinct CDR3 sequences, 7% to 9.5% of them seen just once. The germline gives CDR1 SGHVS, CDR2 FQNEAQ. V lost 2 bases and J lost 7; bases outside the gene matches: 5. CDR3 size: 15 residues. The sample comes from a study of HIV-infected patients and healthy controls. Background on the study: Total CDR3 counts per chain did not differ significantly between patients and controls.

Study-wide results and limits: Healthy controls carried many MAIT alpha-chain CDR3s, while HIV+ repertoires had few. Mean usage of eight alpha and eight beta V genes differed significantly in HIV-infected patients versus controls.

Roughly three months, about 14 weeks, into antiretroviral therapy, follow-up blood was collected. All unsorted peripheral T cells were captured because whole blood was used without fractionation. Sequences were derived from blood, sampled during antiretroviral therapy. V and J are TRBV7-8 and TRBJ2-1; 10 nucleotides line up with TRBD1. This receptor was obtained from an adult with HIV infection. CDR3 DNA: TGTGCCAGCAGCTTAAGAGGACAGGGGGGAAATGAGCAGTTCTTC. This gives the protein CASSLRGQGGNEQFF.